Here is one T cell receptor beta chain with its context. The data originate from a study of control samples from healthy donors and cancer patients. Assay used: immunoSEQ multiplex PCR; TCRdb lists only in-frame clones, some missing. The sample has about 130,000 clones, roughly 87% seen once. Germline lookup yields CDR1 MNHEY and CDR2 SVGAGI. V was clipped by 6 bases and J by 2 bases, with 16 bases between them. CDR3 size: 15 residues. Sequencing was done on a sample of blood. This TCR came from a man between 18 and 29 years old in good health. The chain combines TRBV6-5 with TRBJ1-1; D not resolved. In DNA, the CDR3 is TGTGCCAGCAGGCCACTAAGGCAACAAAACACTGAAGCTTTCTTT. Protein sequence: CASRPLRQQNTEAFF.